This T cell receptor (beta chain) was found in a study of spatial heterogeneity in lung cancer. On the study more broadly: Alpha-chain sequences were consistently detected in smaller numbers than beta-chain sequences. More than 9.5 raw reads, on average, carried each unique TCR and UMI combination.

V dropped 0 bases and J dropped 7 bases, with 23 bases sitting between them. CDR3 length equals 17 residues. CDR1 is DFQATT, CDR2 SNEGSKA, per germline (reference sequence). The sample holds many counts of this clonotype. TCR cDNA molecules were tagged individually, and each one carried a unique molecular identifier. TCRdb re-analysed the 5' RACE reads in MiXCR, keeping a single row per CDR3 protein. The data show tens of thousands of distinct CDR3 sequences, 4% to 6% seen once. Sample time point: sample taken at primary tumor resection. Whole RNA, which was extracted from tumor, nontumor lung tissue or frozen PBMC, was sequenced without any cell sorting.

The input for sequencing was PBMCs, taken at surgery. The receptor's source is a female donor with early-stage non-small cell lung cancer. The rearrangement links TRBV20-1 to TRBJ2-3; tentatively, D is TRBD2 (6 bases). The CDR3 DNA reads as TGCAGTGCTAGAGACCCCGGGAGAGGTCCGGAGGCACATACGCAGTATTTT. Translated, it gives CSARDPGRGPEAHTQYF.